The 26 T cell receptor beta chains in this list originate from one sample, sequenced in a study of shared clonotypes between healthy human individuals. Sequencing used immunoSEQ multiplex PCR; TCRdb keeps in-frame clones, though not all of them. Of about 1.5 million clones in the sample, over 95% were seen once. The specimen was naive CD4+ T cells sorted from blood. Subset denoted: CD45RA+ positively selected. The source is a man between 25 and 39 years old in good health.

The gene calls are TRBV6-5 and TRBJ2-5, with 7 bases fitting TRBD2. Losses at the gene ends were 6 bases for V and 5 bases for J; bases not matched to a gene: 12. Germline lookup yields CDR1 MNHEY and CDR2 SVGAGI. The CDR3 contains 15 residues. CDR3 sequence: CASRPTRTRGETQYF. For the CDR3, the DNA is TGTGCCAGCAGACCCACCCGGACTAGAGGGGAGACCCAGTACTTC.

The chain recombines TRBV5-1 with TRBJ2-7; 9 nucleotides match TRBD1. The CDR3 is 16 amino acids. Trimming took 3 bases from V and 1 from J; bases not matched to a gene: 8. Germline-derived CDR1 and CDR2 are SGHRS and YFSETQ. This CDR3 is CASSWDPGTGSYEQYF. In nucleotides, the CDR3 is TGCGCCAGCAGCTGGGACCCCGGGACAGGGTCCTACGAGCAGTACTTC.

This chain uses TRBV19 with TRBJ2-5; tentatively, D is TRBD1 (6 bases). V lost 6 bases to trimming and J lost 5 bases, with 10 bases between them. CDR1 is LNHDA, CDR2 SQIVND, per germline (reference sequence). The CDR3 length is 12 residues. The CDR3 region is CASSAGAETQYF. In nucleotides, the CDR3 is TGTGCCAGTAGCGCAGGGGCCGAGACCCAGTACTTC.

The CDR3 DNA reads TGTGCCAGCAGTGCGTTACCGACAGGGGGTTTTGGTGAGCAGTTCTTC. This codes for CASSALPTGGFGEQFF. The chain uses TRBV6-1 and TRBJ2-1, with TRBD1 matching 9 bases. The CDR3 totals 16 residues. CDR1 MNHNS and CDR2 SASEGT come from the germline V gene. V shed 4 bases and J 9 bases; nucleotides not matched to a gene: 13.

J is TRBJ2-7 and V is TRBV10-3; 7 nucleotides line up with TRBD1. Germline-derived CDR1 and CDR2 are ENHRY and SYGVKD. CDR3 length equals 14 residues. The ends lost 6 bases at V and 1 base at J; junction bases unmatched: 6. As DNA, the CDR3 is TGTGCCATCAGACAGGGGCAGGGGTCCTACGAGCAGTACTTC. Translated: CAIRQGQGSYEQYF.

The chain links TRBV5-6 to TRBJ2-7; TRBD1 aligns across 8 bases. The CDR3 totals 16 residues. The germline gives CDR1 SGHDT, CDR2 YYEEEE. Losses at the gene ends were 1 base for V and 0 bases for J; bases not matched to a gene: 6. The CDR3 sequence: CASSLSRQGLSYEQYF. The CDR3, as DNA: TGTGCCAGCAGCTTGTCCCGACAGGGGCTCTCCTACGAGCAGTACTTC.

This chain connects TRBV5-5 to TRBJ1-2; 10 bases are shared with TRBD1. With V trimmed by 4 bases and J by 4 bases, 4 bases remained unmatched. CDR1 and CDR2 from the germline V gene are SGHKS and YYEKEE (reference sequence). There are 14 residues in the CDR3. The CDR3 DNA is TGTGCCAGCAGCAGGACAGGGGGAGGCTATGGCTACACCTTC. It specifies CASSRTGGGYGYTF.

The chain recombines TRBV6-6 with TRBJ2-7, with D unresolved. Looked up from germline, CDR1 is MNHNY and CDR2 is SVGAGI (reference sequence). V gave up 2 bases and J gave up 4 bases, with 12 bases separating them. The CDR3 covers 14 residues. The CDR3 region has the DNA TGTGCCAGCAGTTACGCTCAGGATCGATACGAGCAGTACTTC. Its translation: CASSYAQDRYEQYF.

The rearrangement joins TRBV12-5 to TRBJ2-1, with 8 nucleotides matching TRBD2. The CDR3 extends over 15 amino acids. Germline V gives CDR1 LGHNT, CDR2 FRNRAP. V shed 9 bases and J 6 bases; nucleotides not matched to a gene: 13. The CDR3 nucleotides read TGTGCTAGCACGCAACTAGCGGTCCTTAGCAATGAGCAGTTCTTC. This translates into CASTQLAVLSNEQFF.

The CDR3 sequence: CASSLLWTGTGGGELFF. For the CDR3, the DNA is TGCGCCAGCAGCTTGTTGTGGACCGGGACAGGGGGCGGGGAGCTGTTTTTT. This sequence joins TRBV5-1 and TRBJ2-2, with TRBD1 matching over 11 bases. Germline assignment: CDR1 SGHRS and CDR2 YFSETQ. This CDR3 spans 17 amino acids. With 1 base clipped from V and 7 bases from J, the junction kept 9 bases outside the gene matches.

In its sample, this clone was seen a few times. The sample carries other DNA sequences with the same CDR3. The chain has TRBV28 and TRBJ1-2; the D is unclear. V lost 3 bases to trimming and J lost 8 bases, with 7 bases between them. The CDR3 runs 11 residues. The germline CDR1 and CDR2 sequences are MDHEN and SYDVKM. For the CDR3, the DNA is TGTGCCAGCAGTTTCCCCGGCGGCTACACCTTC. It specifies CASSFPGGYTF.

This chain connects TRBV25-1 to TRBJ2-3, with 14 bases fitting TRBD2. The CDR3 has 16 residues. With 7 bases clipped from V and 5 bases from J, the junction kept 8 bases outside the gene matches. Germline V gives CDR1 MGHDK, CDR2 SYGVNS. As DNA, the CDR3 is TGTGCCAGCACCGTGGGACTAGCGGGGGTTGGAGATACGCAGTATTTT. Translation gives CASTVGLAGVGDTQYF.

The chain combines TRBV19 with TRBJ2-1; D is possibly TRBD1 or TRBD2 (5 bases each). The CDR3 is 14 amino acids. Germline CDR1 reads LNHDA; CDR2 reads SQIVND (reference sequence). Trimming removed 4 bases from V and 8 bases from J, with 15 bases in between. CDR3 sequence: CASSNRGEGDEQFF. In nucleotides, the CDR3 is TGTGCCAGTAGTAACCGGGGCGAGGGCGATGAGCAGTTCTTC.

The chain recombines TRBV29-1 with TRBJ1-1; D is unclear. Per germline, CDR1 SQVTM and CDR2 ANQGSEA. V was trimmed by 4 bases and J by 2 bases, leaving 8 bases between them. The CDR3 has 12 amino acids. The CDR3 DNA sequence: TGCAGCGTTGGGCGACAAAACACTGAAGCTTTCTTT. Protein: CSVGRQNTEAFF.

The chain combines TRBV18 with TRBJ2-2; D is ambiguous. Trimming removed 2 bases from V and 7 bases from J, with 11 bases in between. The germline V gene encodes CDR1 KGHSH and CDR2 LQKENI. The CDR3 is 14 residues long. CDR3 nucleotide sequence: TGTGCCAGCTCACCAAGGCTAGTGGTCGGGGAGCTGTTTTTT. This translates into CASSPRLVVGELFF.

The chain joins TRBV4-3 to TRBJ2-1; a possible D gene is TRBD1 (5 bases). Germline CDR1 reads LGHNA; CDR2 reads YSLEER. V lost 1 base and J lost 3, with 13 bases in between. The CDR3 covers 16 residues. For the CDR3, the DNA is TGCGCCAGCAGCCAAGGGGCGGTGGGGCTCTACAATGAGCAGTTCTTC. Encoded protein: CASSQGAVGLYNEQFF.

CDR3 coding DNA: TGTGCCAGCAGTCCTACGGCCGCTGGGGCCAACGTCCTGACTTTC. This translates into CASSPTAAGANVLTF. The V call is TRBV6-4, the J call TRBJ2-6; D is ambiguous. The CDR3 contains 15 residues. The V gene lost 5 bases and the J gene lost 2 bases, with 10 bases spanning the gap. Germline V gives CDR1 MRHNA, CDR2 SNTAGT.

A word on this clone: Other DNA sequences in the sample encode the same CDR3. As DNA, the CDR3 is TGTGCCAGCAGTTACTCTGGTGGGAGCTCCTACGAGCAGTACTTC. Residues: CASSYSGGSSYEQYF. The chain couples TRBV6-5 to TRBJ2-7; D might be TRBD2 (5 bases). The CDR3 spans 15 residues. CDR1 MNHEY and CDR2 SVGAGI come from the germline V gene. Trimming removed 0 bases from V and 0 bases from J, with 9 bases in between.

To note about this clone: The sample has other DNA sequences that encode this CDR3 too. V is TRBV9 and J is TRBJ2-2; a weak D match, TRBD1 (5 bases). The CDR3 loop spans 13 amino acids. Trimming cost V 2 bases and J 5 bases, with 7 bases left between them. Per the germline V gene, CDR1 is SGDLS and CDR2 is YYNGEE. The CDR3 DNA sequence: TGTGCCAGCAGCGTGAAGGGGACCGGGGAGCTGTTTTTT. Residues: CASSVKGTGELFF. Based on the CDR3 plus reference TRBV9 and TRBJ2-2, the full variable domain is DSGVTQTPKHLITATGQRVTLRCSPRSGDLSVYWYQQSLDQGLQFLIQYYNGEERAKGNILERFSAQQFPDLHSELNLSSLELGDSALYFCASSVKGTGELFFGEGSRLTVL.

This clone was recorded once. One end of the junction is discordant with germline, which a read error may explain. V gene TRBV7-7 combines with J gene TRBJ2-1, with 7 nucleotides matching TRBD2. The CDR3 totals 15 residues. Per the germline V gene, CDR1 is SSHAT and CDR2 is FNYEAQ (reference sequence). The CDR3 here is CASSPRLASYNEQFF. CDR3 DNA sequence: TGTGCTAGCAGCCCACGACTAGCCTCCTACAATGAGCAGTTCTTC.

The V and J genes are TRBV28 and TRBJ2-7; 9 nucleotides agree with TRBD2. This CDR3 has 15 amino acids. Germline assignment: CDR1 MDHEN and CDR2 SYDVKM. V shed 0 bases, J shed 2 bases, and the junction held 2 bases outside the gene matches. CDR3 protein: CASSLWVAGAYEQYF. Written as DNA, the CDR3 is TGTGCCAGCAGTTTATGGGTAGCGGGAGCCTACGAGCAGTACTTC.

CDR3 in amino acids: CSGRYRGDYEQYF. The CDR3 nucleotides are TGCAGCGGCAGATACAGGGGTGACTACGAGCAGTACTTC. This rearrangement joins TRBV29-1 to TRBJ2-7; 7 nucleotides line up with TRBD1. V shed 7 bases and J 3 bases; nucleotides not matched to a gene: 9. The CDR3 runs to 13 residues. Germline V CDR1 and CDR2: SQVTM, ANQGSEA.

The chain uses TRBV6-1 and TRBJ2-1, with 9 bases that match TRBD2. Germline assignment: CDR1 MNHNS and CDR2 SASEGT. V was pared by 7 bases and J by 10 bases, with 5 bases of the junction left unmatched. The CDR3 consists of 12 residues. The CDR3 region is CASTGAGGEQFF. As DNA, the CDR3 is TGTGCCAGCACCGGCGCGGGAGGGGAGCAGTTCTTC.

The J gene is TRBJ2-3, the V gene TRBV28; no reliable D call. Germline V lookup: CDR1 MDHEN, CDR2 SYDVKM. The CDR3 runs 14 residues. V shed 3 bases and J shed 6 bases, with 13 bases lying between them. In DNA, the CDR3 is TGTGCCAGCAGTTTTGTTGGCTCCACGGATACGCAGTATTTT. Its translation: CASSFVGSTDTQYF.

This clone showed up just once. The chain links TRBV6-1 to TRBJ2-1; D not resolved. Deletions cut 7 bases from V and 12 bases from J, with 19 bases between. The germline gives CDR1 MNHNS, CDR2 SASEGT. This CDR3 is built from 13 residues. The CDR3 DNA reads TGTGCCAGCACTAAGACGAGCAGTGAACCGCAGTTCTTC. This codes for CASTKTSSEPQFF.

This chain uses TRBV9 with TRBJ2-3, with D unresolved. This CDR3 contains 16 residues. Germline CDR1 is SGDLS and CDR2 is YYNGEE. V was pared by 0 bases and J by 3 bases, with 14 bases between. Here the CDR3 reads CASSVDLGVSTDTQYF. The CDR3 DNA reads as TGTGCCAGCAGCGTAGATCTAGGAGTCTCAACAGATACGCAGTATTTT.